This TCR beta chain was sequenced during a study of shared clonotypes between healthy human individuals. Samples underwent the assay at deep level. A 200 ng quantity of DNA, roughly 29,000 T cell genomes, went into the sorted-subset replicate PCRs. The table came from immunoSEQ multiplex PCR; TCRdb's copy has only in-frame clones and leaves some out. Among around 2.5 million clones listed, 93% were seen once. The study, taken as a whole, reports: The study found lower generation probabilities in non-shared clonotypes than in those shared by all four donors. Naive CD4 clonotype sharing across several donors was approximately 5%.

Of note for this clone: No antigen is known for it.

The CDR3 has 15 residues. Source material: naive CD4+ T cells from PBMCs. Stated subset: CD45RA+ positively selected. This receptor was obtained from a man younger than 35 in good health. Some clones in this sample may be carry-over from other donors' samples. V and J are TRBV21-1 and TRBJ2-1; TRBD2 is the table's D call, not checked against the DNA. TRBV21-1 is a pseudogene segment. The CDR3 DNA reads as TGTGCCCTACTCCGGGGGGACGGCCCCTACAATGAGCAGTTCTTC. Residues: CALLRGDGPYNEQFF.